These 21 T cell receptor beta chains were all obtained from the same sample, sequenced in a study of CD8+ T cells in alopecia areata. It was cDNA, reverse transcribed from extracted RNA, that served as the sequencing template. Some clones are missing from TCRdb's copy, which holds only in-frame ones; the method was immunoSEQ multiplex PCR. The table has about 140,000 clones, around 55% seen once; the top ten hold about 4.4%. Sequenced input: CD4+ T cells sorted from blood. These receptor sequences come from a human donor in good health.

This clone was detected a few times. The identical CDR3 is also encoded by other nucleotide sequences in the sample. CDR3 sequence reads: CASSPLYEQYF. The CDR3 region has the DNA TGTGCCAGCAGCCCCCTCTACGAGCAGTACTTC. The chain links TRBV7-2 to TRBJ2-7; the D is unclear. Germline V gives CDR1 SGHTA, CDR2 FQGNSA. V lost 5 bases and J 3 bases, leaving 5 bases between the germline ends. This CDR3 contains 11 residues. Variable domain in full (rest from reference TRBV7-2 and TRBJ2-7): GAGVSQSPSNKVTEKGKDVELRCDPISGHTALYWYRQSLGQGLEFLIYFQGNSAPDKSGLPSDRFSAERTGGSVSTLTIQRTQQEDSAVYLCASSPLYEQYFGPGTRLTVT.

A few counts support this clone. V and J are TRBV27 and TRBJ1-1; D is unresolved. Germline CDR1 and CDR2: MNHEY and SMNVEV (reference sequence). The CDR3 has 11 amino acids. V was cut by 6 bases and J by 6 bases, with 8 bases left in between. CDR3 nucleotides: TGTGCCAGCAGGGGCGTAGCTGAAGCTTTCTTT. Protein product: CASRGVAEAFF.

This clone was seen a single time. This chain joins TRBV29-1 and TRBJ2-7; possible D gene TRBD1, 6 bases. Germline loops: CDR1 SQVTM, CDR2 ANQGSEA. V lost 4 bases, J lost 3 bases, and 10 bases lay in between. This CDR3 spans 12 amino acids. The CDR3 region has the DNA TGCAGCGTTGGACAGGCGAACTACGAGCAGTACTTC. Its translation: CSVGQANYEQYF.

This clone was seen ten or more times. V usage is TRBV14 and J usage is TRBJ2-7; D is uncertain. Trimming cost V 8 bases and J 3 bases, with 11 bases left between them. CDR3 length: 12 amino acids. CDR1 is SGHDN, CDR2 FVKESK, per germline. Here the CDR3 reads CASSRPRYEQYF. CDR3 DNA sequence: TGTGCCAGCTCTCGCCCCCGCTACGAGCAGTACTTC.

The chain uses TRBV27 and TRBJ1-2; D gene unclear. Germline assignment: CDR1 MNHEY and CDR2 SMNVEV (reference sequence). V lost 4 bases, J lost 7 bases, and 19 bases lay in between. The CDR3 is made up of 15 amino acids. Here the CDR3 DNA reads TGTGCCAGCAGTTCGCCCGCCCGAGGGCGAGGTGGCTACACCTTC. This sequence encodes CASSSPARGRGGYTF.

V and J are TRBV7-9 and TRBJ2-2; 13 positions match TRBD2. V shed 5 bases and J 1 base; nucleotides not matched to a gene: 10. Germline CDR1 SEHNR, CDR2 FQNEAQ (reference sequence). The CDR3 sequence is 19 residues long. The CDR3 nucleotides read TGTGCCAGCAGCCTAGTGGGACTAGCGGGACCAGAGAACACCGGGGAGCTGTTTTTT. Encoded protein: CASSLVGLAGPENTGELFF.

This clone appeared a few times. The chain is built from TRBV6-6 and TRBJ2-7; the D gene could be TRBD1 or TRBD2 (5 bases each). CDR3 size: 12 residues. The V gene's germline CDR1 is MNHNY and CDR2 SVGAGI (reference sequence). For the CDR3, the DNA is TGTGTTACGGGACCGGTACGGTACGAGCAGTACTTC. Translated, it gives CVTGPVRYEQYF.

J is TRBJ2-2 and V is TRBV6-5; D possibly corresponds to TRBD1 (6 bases). The V end was cut by 7 bases, the J end by 5 bases, with 8 bases between. CDR3 size: 12 residues. Germline V gene lookup returns CDR1 MNHEY and CDR2 SVGAGI. The CDR3: CASKGVTGELFF. For the CDR3, the DNA is TGTGCCAGCAAGGGGGTGACCGGGGAGCTGTTTTTT.

This clone was detected a few times. The chain uses TRBV5-4 and TRBJ1-2; 8 bases are shared with TRBD1. CDR3 length: 14 residues. V trimming: 3 bases; J trimming: 7 bases; junction bases outside the gene matches: 8. CDR1 is SGHNT, CDR2 YYREEE, per germline (reference sequence). The CDR3 coding sequence is TGTGCCAGCAGCTCCGGACAGGGAATAATTGGCTACACCTTC. Its protein is CASSSGQGIIGYTF.

Only a few counts were recorded for this clone. V is TRBV30 and J is TRBJ1-1, with 10 bases aligning to TRBD1. The CDR3 spans 13 residues. Germline V gene sequence: CDR1 GTSNPN, CDR2 SVGIG (reference sequence). The CDR3 spells CARRGQGRTEAFF. The CDR3 DNA sequence: TGTGCTCGAAGGGGACAGGGGAGAACTGAAGCTTTCTTT.

The chain employs TRBV7-2 and TRBJ1-2; D is ambiguous. This CDR3 contains 11 residues. V lost 5 bases to trimming and J lost 10 bases, with 11 bases between them. CDR1 SGHTA and CDR2 FQGNSA come from the germline V gene. DNA for the CDR3: TGTGCCAGCAGCCCAACGTTCGACTACACCTTC. This gives the protein CASSPTFDYTF.

Turning to this clone: The sample carries other DNA sequences with the same CDR3. The V call is TRBV25-1, the J call TRBJ2-5; 8 bases line up with TRBD1. There are 15 residues in the CDR3. The J segment lost 4 bases and the V segment lost 5 bases, leaving 9 bases of the junction unmatched. Germline V CDR1 and CDR2: MGHDK, SYGVNS. CDR3 bases: TGTGCCAGCAGTCCTCCGGGGACAGGATCAGAGACCCAGTACTTC. This sequence encodes CASSPPGTGSETQYF.

The V gene is TRBV25-1, the J gene TRBJ2-7; 11 nucleotides align to TRBD1. Germline trimming cut 3 bases from V and 0 bases from J; bases unmatched to any gene: 1. Germline V gives CDR1 MGHDK, CDR2 SYGVNS. The length of the CDR3 is 15 residues. This CDR3 reads CASSDGTGGSYEQYF. In DNA form, the CDR3 reads TGTGCCAGCAGTGATGGGACAGGGGGCTCCTACGAGCAGTACTTC.

The sample holds one count of this clone. Other nucleotide sequences from this sample produce the same CDR3. This chain uses TRBV29-1 with TRBJ1-1; 7 nucleotides align to TRBD1. Germline-derived CDR1 and CDR2 are SQVTM and ANQGSEA. The trim removed 7 bases at V and 7 bases at J, leaving 9 bases unmatched. CDR3 length: 12 amino acids. CDR3 sequence (DNA): TGCAGCGCCAGGGGGGAGAGGGGTGAAGCTTTCTTT. Translated: CSARGERGEAFF.

V and J are TRBV5-1 and TRBJ2-2; no firm D call. The CDR3 consists of 12 residues. From germline, CDR1 is SGHRS and CDR2 YFSETQ. V lost 6 bases and J lost 6, with 9 bases in between. The CDR3, as DNA: TGCGCCAGCATGAGCGATCCCGGGGAGCTGTTTTTT. Its translation: CASMSDPGELFF. Full variable domain (rest looked up from reference TRBV5-1 and TRBJ2-2): KAGVTQTPRYLIKTRGQQVTLSCSPISGHRSVSWYQQTPGQGLQFLFEYFSETQRNKGNFPGRFSGRQFSNSRSEMNVSTLELGDSALYLCASMSDPGELFFGEGSRLTVL.

The rearrangement joins TRBV5-5 to TRBJ2-7; 13 positions match TRBD2. Germline CDR1 and CDR2: SGHKS and YYEKEE (reference sequence). The CDR3 has 15 residues. Trimming at V came to 4 bases and at J to 7 bases, leaving 8 bases not matched to a gene. The CDR3 nucleotides read TGTGCCAGCAGCGAAGGACTAGCGGGAGTGTGGGAGCAGTACTTC. Protein: CASSEGLAGVWEQYF.

The V call is TRBV7-2, the J call TRBJ1-2; TRBD1 aligns across 9 bases. The CDR3 is 15 residues long. Per the germline V gene, CDR1 is SGHTA and CDR2 is FQGNSA. The trim removed 4 bases at V and 4 bases at J, leaving 7 bases unmatched. CDR3 bases: TGTGCCAGCAGCTCCGGGGGACAGGGAGGCTATGGCTACACCTTC. Its translation: CASSSGGQGGYGYTF.

The J gene is TRBJ2-7, the V gene TRBV5-1; TRBD2 matches at 8 bases. Germline V gene sequence: CDR1 SGHRS, CDR2 YFSETQ. The CDR3 has 13 amino acids. Trimming took 1 base from V and 4 from J; bases not matched to a gene: 1. CDR3 amino acids: CASSLSGGYEQYF. In DNA form, the CDR3 reads TGCGCCAGCAGCTTGAGCGGGGGATACGAGCAGTACTTC.

This clone was detected only a few times. Other DNA sequences in this specimen translate into the identical CDR3. The chain uses TRBV4-2 and TRBJ2-7; TRBD2 agrees at 7 bases. The CDR3 loop spans 15 amino acids. The J segment lost 1 base and the V segment lost 1 base, leaving 4 bases of the junction unmatched. Germline CDR1 is LGHNA and CDR2 is YNFKEQ. CDR3 bases: TGTGCCAGCAGCCAAGGCCTAGCGGTGTCCTACGAGCAGTACTTC. Amino acids: CASSQGLAVSYEQYF.

J is TRBJ2-2 and V is TRBV9, with 7 bases that match TRBD1. The CDR3 runs 14 residues. Germline lookup yields CDR1 SGDLS and CDR2 YYNGEE. The trim removed 0 bases at V and 6 bases at J, leaving 2 bases unmatched. CDR3 protein: CASSVEGGPGELFF. CDR3 sequence (DNA): TGTGCCAGCAGCGTAGAAGGGGGCCCCGGGGAGCTGTTTTTT.

The V gene is TRBV29-1, the J gene TRBJ2-3; the D is unclear. The CDR3 has 12 amino acids. Trimming left V 1 base short and J 5 bases short, with 7 bases between. The germline gives CDR1 SQVTM, CDR2 ANQGSEA. Here the CDR3 reads CSVEGAEDTQYF. The CDR3 DNA reads as TGCAGCGTTGAAGGGGCCGAAGATACGCAGTATTTT.